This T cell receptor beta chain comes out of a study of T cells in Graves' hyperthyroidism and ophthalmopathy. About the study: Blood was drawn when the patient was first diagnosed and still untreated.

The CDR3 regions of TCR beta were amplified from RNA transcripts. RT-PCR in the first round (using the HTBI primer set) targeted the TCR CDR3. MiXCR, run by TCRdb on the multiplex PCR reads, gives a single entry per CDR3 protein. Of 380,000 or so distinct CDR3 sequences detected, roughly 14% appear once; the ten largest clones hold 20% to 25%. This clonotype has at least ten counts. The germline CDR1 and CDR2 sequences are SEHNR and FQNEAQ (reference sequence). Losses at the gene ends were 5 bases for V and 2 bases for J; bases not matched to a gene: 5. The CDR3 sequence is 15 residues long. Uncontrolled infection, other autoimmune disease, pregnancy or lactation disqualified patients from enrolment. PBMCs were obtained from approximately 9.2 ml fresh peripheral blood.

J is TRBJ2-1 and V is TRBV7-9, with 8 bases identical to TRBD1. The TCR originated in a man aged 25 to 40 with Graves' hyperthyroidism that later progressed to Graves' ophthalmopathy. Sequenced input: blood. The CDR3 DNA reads TGTGCCAGCAGCCGGACGGACAGGGCCTACAATGAGCAGTTCTTC. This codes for CASSRTDRAYNEQFF.